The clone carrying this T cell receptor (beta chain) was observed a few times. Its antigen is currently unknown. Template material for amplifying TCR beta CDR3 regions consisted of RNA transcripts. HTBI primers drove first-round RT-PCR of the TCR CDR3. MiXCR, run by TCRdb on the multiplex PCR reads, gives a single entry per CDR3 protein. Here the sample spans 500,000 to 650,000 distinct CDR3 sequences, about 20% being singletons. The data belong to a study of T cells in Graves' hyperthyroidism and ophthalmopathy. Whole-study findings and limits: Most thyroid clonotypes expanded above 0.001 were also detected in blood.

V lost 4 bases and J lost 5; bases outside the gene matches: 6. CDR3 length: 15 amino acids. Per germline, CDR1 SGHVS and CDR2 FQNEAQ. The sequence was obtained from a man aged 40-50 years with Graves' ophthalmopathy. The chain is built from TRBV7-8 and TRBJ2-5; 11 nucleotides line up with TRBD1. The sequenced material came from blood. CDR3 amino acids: CASSYWTGGAETQYF. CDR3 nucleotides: TGTGCCAGCAGCTATTGGACAGGGGGCGCGGAGACCCAGTACTTC.